The clone carrying this TCR beta chain turned up a few times. V lost 5 bases to trimming and J lost 3 bases, with 9 bases between them. This CDR3 has 13 amino acids. The data belong to a study of T-cell reconstitution after alpha-beta-depleted transplantation in children. A library of TCRbeta sequences, prepared with unique molecular identifiers, was generated. TCRdb fed the PCR reads into MiXCR, producing one record per CDR3 protein. The top ten hold roughly 3.3% of the sample, which has some 550,000 distinct CDR3 sequences, around 16% seen once. V usage is TRBV12-3 or TRBV12-4 and J usage is TRBJ2-3; no clear D gene. Sample: PBMCs from the stem cell graft donor, taken from the stem cell graft. The source of this sequence is a human donor who donated a stem cell graft to a child with acute lymphoblastic leukemia. The CDR3 region is CASSPNPTDTQYF. The CDR3 bases are TGTGCCAGCAGTCCAAACCCGACAGATACGCAGTATTTT.